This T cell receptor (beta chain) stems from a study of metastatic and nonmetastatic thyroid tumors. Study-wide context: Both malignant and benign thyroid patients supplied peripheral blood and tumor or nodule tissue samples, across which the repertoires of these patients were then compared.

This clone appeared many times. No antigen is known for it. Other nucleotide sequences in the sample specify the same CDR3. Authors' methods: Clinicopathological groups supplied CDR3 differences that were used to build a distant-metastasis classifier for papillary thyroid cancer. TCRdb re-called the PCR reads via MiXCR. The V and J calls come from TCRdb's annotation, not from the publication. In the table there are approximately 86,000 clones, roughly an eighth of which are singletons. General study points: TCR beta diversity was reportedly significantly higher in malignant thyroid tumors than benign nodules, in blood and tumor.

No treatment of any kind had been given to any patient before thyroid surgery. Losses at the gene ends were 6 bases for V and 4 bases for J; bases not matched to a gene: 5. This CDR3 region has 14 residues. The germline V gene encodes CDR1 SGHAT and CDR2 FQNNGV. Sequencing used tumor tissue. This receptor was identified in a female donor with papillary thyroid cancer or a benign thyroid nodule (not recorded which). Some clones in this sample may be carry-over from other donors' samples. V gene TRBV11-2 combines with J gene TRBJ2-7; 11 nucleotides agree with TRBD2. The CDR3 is CASSPGTSGYEQYF. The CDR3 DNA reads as TGTGCCAGCAGTCCCGGGACTAGCGGTTACGAGCAGTACTTC.